What follows are 32 T cell receptor beta chains derived from one specimen sequenced in a study of graft-versus-host responses after intestinal transplantation. No antigens are known for them. The protocol was immunoSEQ multiplex PCR, while the TCRdb copy is restricted to in-frame clones and leaves out a portion. Of about 93,000 clones in the sample, around 93% are singletons; the top ten hold roughly 0.49%. The sample was unstimulated CD8+ T cells sorted from spleen or lymph node cells, taken before intestinal transplant. These receptors came from a human donor who received an intestinal transplant.

The chain couples TRBV27 to TRBJ2-5; D not certain. Judging by the DNA end, TRBJ2-7 fits better; the J call may be wrong. Germline CDR1 is MNHEY and CDR2 is SMNVEV (reference sequence). The CDR3 totals 13 residues. Here the CDR3 reads CASGSGFSYEQYF. In DNA form, the CDR3 reads TGTGCCAGCGGCTCGGGTTTCTCCTACGAGCAGTACTTC.

This clone was counted once. This sequence joins TRBV29-1 and TRBJ2-7, with 11 bases matching TRBD2. The V and J ends lost 7 bases and 0 bases, in that order; junction bases with no gene match: 11. CDR3 length: 16 amino acids. CDR1 SQVTM and CDR2 ANQGSEA come from the germline V gene. DNA for the CDR3: TGCAGCGCCAGAATAACTAGCGGGGGAAGCTCCTACGAGCAGTACTTC. The encoded protein is CSARITSGGSSYEQYF.

This clone was counted only a few times. The rearrangement uses TRBV2 and TRBJ1-3, with TRBD1 matching over 9 bases. From germline, CDR1 is SNHLY and CDR2 FYNNEI. Losses at the gene ends were 3 bases for V and 2 bases for J; bases not matched to a gene: 5. The CDR3 is 16 residues long. CDR3 DNA: TGTGCCAGCAGTGAGTTGACAGGGGGTGCTGGAAACACCATATATTTT. It specifies CASSELTGGAGNTIYF.

The chain recombines TRBV19 with TRBJ2-1; 9 bases match TRBD2. Per germline, CDR1 LNHDA and CDR2 SQIVND (reference sequence). V was pared by 2 bases and J by 3 bases, with 8 bases of the junction left unmatched. The CDR3 consists of 17 residues. The CDR3 protein is CASSIRYPSGNYNEQFF. The CDR3 bases are TGTGCCAGTAGTATAAGATATCCTAGCGGGAACTACAATGAGCAGTTCTTC.

The J gene is TRBJ1-2, the V gene TRBV5-6; 9 bases align to TRBD1. CDR3 length equals 14 residues. Unmatched junction bases numbered 6, after V lost 5 bases and J lost 4 bases. CDR1 and CDR2 (germline): SGHDT, YYEEEE. CDR3 loop: CASSAGTGIYGYTF. The CDR3 DNA is TGTGCCAGCAGTGCCGGGACAGGGATCTATGGCTACACCTTC.

The chain has TRBV6-1 and TRBJ2-7; TRBD1 matches 7 bases. V lost 1 base and J lost 3; bases outside the gene matches: 6. The CDR3 extends over 15 amino acids. From germline, CDR1 is MNHNS and CDR2 SASEGT. The CDR3 DNA reads TGTGCCAGCAGTGAAGAAGGGACAGTGGTCTACGAGCAGTACTTC. This encodes CASSEEGTVVYEQYF.

The chain has TRBV5-5 and TRBJ2-2; D is uncertain. Germline lookup yields CDR1 SGHKS and CDR2 YYEKEE (reference sequence). This CDR3 has 13 amino acids. The ends were cut back, 0 bases at V and 6 bases at J, with 6 bases in the middle. Here the CDR3 reads CASSLEPPGELFF. CDR3 DNA: TGTGCCAGCAGCTTGGAGCCCCCCGGGGAGCTGTTTTTT.

The rearrangement links TRBV7-3 to TRBJ2-1; 9 bases align to TRBD2. V shed 3 bases, J shed 0 bases, and the junction held 6 bases outside the gene matches. This CDR3 is 17 amino acids long. CDR1 is SGHTA, CDR2 FQGTGA, per germline. For the CDR3, the DNA is TGTGCCAGCAGCTTCGGGACTAGCCCCAGCTCCTACAATGAGCAGTTCTTC. Translated, it gives CASSFGTSPSSYNEQFF.

V and J are TRBV6-1 and TRBJ1-1; D gene uncertain. This CDR3 has 17 amino acids. The V end lost 4 bases, the J end lost 0 bases, and 18 bases lay between the germline ends. Per the germline V gene, CDR1 is MNHNS and CDR2 is SASEGT. The CDR3 protein is CASSVTPMWAMNTEAFF. CDR3 DNA sequence: TGTGCCAGCAGTGTCACCCCGATGTGGGCCATGAACACTGAAGCTTTCTTT.

The chain recombines TRBV4-3 with TRBJ2-7; D perhaps matches TRBD1 (6 bases). Germline V gene sequence: CDR1 LGHNA, CDR2 YSLEER. Trimming removed 8 bases from V and 3 bases from J, with 14 bases in between. The CDR3 contains 13 residues. The CDR3 nucleotides read TGCGCCAGCGCCCCGGGGACAAACTACGAGCAGTACTTC. Translation: CASAPGTNYEQYF.

V gene TRBV11-2 combines with J gene TRBJ2-7; 11 bases map to TRBD1. Germline-derived CDR1 and CDR2 are SGHAT and FQNNGV. The CDR3 runs to 14 residues. With V trimmed by 5 bases and J by 3 bases, 3 bases remained unmatched. CDR3 coding DNA: TGTGCCAGCAGCGTGGACAGGGGGCACTACGAGCAGTACTTC. Translated: CASSVDRGHYEQYF.

The rearrangement joins TRBV11-2 to TRBJ2-1; 13 bases match TRBD2. The germline V gene has CDR1 SGHAT and CDR2 FQNNGV. With V trimmed by 3 bases and J by 8 bases, 4 bases remained unmatched. The CDR3 is 15 residues long. The CDR3 nucleotides are TGTGCCAGCAGCTTTTGGACTAGCGGGAGTGATGAGCAGTTCTTC. Translating gives CASSFWTSGSDEQFF.

The rearrangement links TRBV7-9 to TRBJ2-1; 12 bases are shared with TRBD2. The CDR3 extends over 16 amino acids. From germline, CDR1 is SEHNR and CDR2 FQNEAQ (reference sequence). Germline trimming cut 5 bases from V and 4 bases from J; bases unmatched to any gene: 6. The CDR3 bases are TGTGCCAGCAGCGGACGACTAGCGGGAGAATACAATGAGCAGTTCTTC. This codes for CASSGRLAGEYNEQFF.

This chain uses TRBV18 with TRBJ2-5, with D unresolved. CDR3 length: 14 residues. V lost 1 base and J 5 bases, leaving 11 bases between the germline ends. CDR1 is KGHSH, CDR2 LQKENI, per germline. CDR3 sequence (DNA): TGTGCCAGCTCACCACGGCGGAAGGTGGAGACCCAGTACTTC. Amino acid sequence: CASSPRRKVETQYF.

The V gene is TRBV27, the J gene TRBJ2-7; 11 bases match TRBD1. V lost 3 bases, J lost 4 bases, and 5 bases stayed unmatched. The CDR3 sequence is 15 residues long. Per germline, CDR1 MNHEY and CDR2 SMNVEV (reference sequence). CDR3 sequence reads: CASSFGQGASYEQYF. In DNA, the CDR3 is TGTGCCAGCAGTTTCGGACAGGGGGCAAGTTACGAGCAGTACTTC.

The V gene is TRBV19, the J gene TRBJ2-7; 8 bases agree with TRBD1. Germline-derived CDR1 and CDR2 are LNHDA and SQIVND (reference sequence). The CDR3 is 14 amino acids. Germline trimming cut 10 bases from V and 2 bases from J; bases unmatched to any gene: 10. The CDR3 nucleotides read TGTGCCACAGGGCCGGGGACAGGAGCCTACGAGCAGTACTTC. Translating it yields CATGPGTGAYEQYF.

The chain is built from TRBV7-9 and TRBJ2-1, with TRBD2 matching 7 bases. The CDR3 contains 16 residues. Per the germline V gene, CDR1 is SEHNR and CDR2 is FQNEAQ (reference sequence). The junction had 9 bases not matched to a gene; V was cut back by 4 bases and J by 3 bases. As DNA, the CDR3 is TGTGCCAGCAGCTCCGGACTAGTTGGGGGCTACAATGAGCAGTTCTTC. Protein: CASSSGLVGGYNEQFF.

The chain couples TRBV7-2 to TRBJ2-3, with 7 bases that match TRBD1. Trimming at V came to 1 base and at J to 0 bases, leaving 13 bases not matched to a gene. This CDR3 comprises 19 residues. The germline V gene has CDR1 SGHTA and CDR2 FQGNSA. CDR3 DNA: TGTGCCAGCAGCTTAGGGGTGACAGGGATTCCCTCTAGCACAGATACGCAGTATTTT. Translating it yields CASSLGVTGIPSSTDTQYF.

This rearrangement joins TRBV6-5 to TRBJ2-3; no clear D gene. The CDR3 runs 13 residues. The ends were cut back, 4 bases at V and 0 bases at J, with 5 bases in the middle. The V gene's germline CDR1 is MNHEY and CDR2 SVGAGI. Here the CDR3 reads CASSLISTDTQYF. For the CDR3, the DNA is TGTGCCAGCAGTTTAATTAGCACAGATACGCAGTATTTT.

This sequence joins TRBV27 and TRBJ2-3, with D perhaps matching TRBD1 (5 bases). The CDR3 totals 16 residues. In germline, CDR1 is MNHEY, CDR2 SMNVEV (reference sequence). The V end was cut by 4 bases, the J end by 0 bases, with 14 bases between. The CDR3 region is CASSSDSSTSTDTQYF. The DNA of the CDR3 is TGTGCCAGCAGTTCCGACAGCTCAACTAGCACAGATACGCAGTATTTT.

The V and J genes are TRBV5-5 and TRBJ1-2; 7 bases agree with TRBD1. The CDR3 sequence is 14 residues long. After removal of 2 bases from V and 4 bases from J, the junction contained 5 bases not matched to a gene. Germline V gene lookup returns CDR1 SGHKS and CDR2 YYEKEE (reference sequence). Written as DNA, the CDR3 is TGTGCCAGCAGCTTACCAAGACAGGGCTATGGCTACACCTTC. The encoded protein is CASSLPRQGYGYTF.

CDR3: CSVARGDGYTF. The CDR3 bases are TGCAGCGTAGCCAGGGGGGATGGCTACACCTTC. The chain carries TRBV29-1 and TRBJ1-2; 7 nucleotides match TRBD1. Germline V lookup: CDR1 SQVTM, CDR2 ANQGSEA. The CDR3 spans 11 residues. V was pared by 6 bases and J by 6 bases, with 4 bases of the junction left unmatched.

V and J are TRBV5-1 and TRBJ2-5; 8 nucleotides align to TRBD1. The J call is in doubt because the DNA end fits TRBJ2-7 better. There are 16 residues in the CDR3. Germline V gene data show CDR1 as SGHRS and CDR2 as YFSETQ. Written as DNA, the CDR3 is TGCGCCAGCAGCATCGGACAGGGCCAACTCTCCTACGAGCAGTACTTC. Translating it yields CASSIGQGQLSYEQYF.

As concerns this clone: Other nucleotide sequences in the sample specify the same CDR3. This sequence joins TRBV27 and TRBJ1-1, with a possible D match to TRBD1 (6 bases). CDR3 length: 15 amino acids. V was trimmed by 0 bases and J by 1 base, leaving 9 bases between them. Germline V lookup: CDR1 MNHEY, CDR2 SMNVEV (reference sequence). CDR3: CASSLSGGGNTEAFF. In nucleotides, the CDR3 is TGTGCCAGCAGTTTATCAGGGGGTGGGAACACTGAAGCTTTCTTT.

This rearrangement joins TRBV4-1 to TRBJ2-5; 9 bases match TRBD2. Per the germline V gene, CDR1 is MGHRA and CDR2 is YSYEKL. V shed 3 bases, J shed 2 bases, and the junction held 7 bases outside the gene matches. The CDR3 sequence is 16 residues long. The CDR3 protein is CASSHGVTSGQETQYF. The CDR3 DNA reads as TGCGCCAGCAGCCATGGGGTGACTAGCGGTCAAGAGACCCAGTACTTC.

CDR3 region: CASSLGQTGFEEKLFF. In DNA, the CDR3 is TGTGCCAGCAGCCTGGGACAGACAGGGTTTGAAGAAAAACTGTTTTTT. The chain is built from TRBV5-6 and TRBJ1-4, with TRBD1 identical over 7 bases. The trim removed 4 bases at V and 8 bases at J, leaving 14 bases unmatched. The germline gives CDR1 SGHDT, CDR2 YYEEEE. CDR3 length: 16 amino acids.

V gene TRBV27 combines with J gene TRBJ1-2; TRBD1 matches 10 bases. This CDR3 has 15 amino acids. V was pared by 3 bases and J by 6 bases, with 7 bases of the junction left unmatched. The germline V gene encodes CDR1 MNHEY and CDR2 SMNVEV (reference sequence). Here the CDR3 DNA reads TGTGCCAGCAGTTTGGATGTGACAGGGGGCAATGGCTACACCTTC. Translation gives CASSLDVTGGNGYTF.

The V and J genes are TRBV4-1 and TRBJ2-5; TRBD2 matches 13 bases. V was pared by 0 bases and J by 6 bases, with 10 bases of the junction left unmatched. Germline V gives CDR1 MGHRA, CDR2 YSYEKL. This CDR3 is 18 amino acids long. The CDR3 loop is CASSQDSAGLAGFKTQYF. CDR3 DNA sequence: TGCGCCAGCAGCCAAGATTCCGCGGGACTAGCGGGATTTAAGACCCAGTACTTC.

The chain couples TRBV10-3 to TRBJ1-2; TRBD1 matches 8 bases. The germline CDR1 and CDR2 sequences are ENHRY and SYGVKD. The junction had 14 bases not matched to a gene; V was cut back by 6 bases and J by 8 bases. The CDR3 is 15 residues long. In nucleotides, the CDR3 is TGTGCCATCAGGAACCCGACGACAGGGGATATAGGCTACACCTTC. Translation gives CAIRNPTTGDIGYTF.

The V and J genes are TRBV27 and TRBJ2-7; TRBD1 matches 9 bases. The ends lost 2 bases at V and 5 bases at J; junction bases unmatched: 4. CDR3 length: 14 amino acids. The germline V gene has CDR1 MNHEY and CDR2 SMNVEV (reference sequence). The CDR3 coding sequence is TGTGCCAGCAGTTTACTGGGACAGGGCAACGAGCAGTACTTC. Its translation is CASSLLGQGNEQYF.

This clone was detected once. This chain links TRBV4-1 with TRBJ1-5; the D is unclear. Germline V CDR1 and CDR2: MGHRA, YSYEKL. With 0 bases removed from V and 2 bases from J, the gap between germline ends came to 5 bases. This CDR3 comprises 14 residues. The CDR3 DNA reads as TGCGCCAGCAGCCAAGAAGGAGGCAATCAGCCCCAGCATTTT. It translates to CASSQEGGNQPQHF.

The V call is TRBV19, the J call TRBJ1-2; D remains ambiguous. V was clipped by 3 bases and J by 4 bases, with 12 bases between them. CDR3 length: 14 amino acids. Germline lookup yields CDR1 LNHDA and CDR2 SQIVND (reference sequence). CDR3 DNA: TGTGCCAGTAGTATCTGGGGAACTAGCTATGGCTACACCTTC. Translated: CASSIWGTSYGYTF.